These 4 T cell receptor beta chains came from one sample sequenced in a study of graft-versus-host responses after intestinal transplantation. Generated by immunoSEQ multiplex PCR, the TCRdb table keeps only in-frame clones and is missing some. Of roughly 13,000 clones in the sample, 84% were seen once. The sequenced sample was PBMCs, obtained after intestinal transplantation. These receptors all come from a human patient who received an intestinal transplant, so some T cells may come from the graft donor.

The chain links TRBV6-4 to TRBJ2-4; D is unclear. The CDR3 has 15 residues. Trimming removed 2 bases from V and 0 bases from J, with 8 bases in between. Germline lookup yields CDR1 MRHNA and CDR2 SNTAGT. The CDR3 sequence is CASSDQLLAKNIQYF. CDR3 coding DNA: TGTGCCAGCAGTGACCAGCTATTAGCCAAAAACATTCAGTACTTC.

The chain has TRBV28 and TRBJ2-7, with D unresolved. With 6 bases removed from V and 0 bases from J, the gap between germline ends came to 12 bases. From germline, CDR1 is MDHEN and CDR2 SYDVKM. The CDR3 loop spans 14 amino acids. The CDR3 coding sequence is TGTGCCAGCAGGAATGGGCTTAGCTCCTACGAGCAGTACTTC. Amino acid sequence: CASRNGLSSYEQYF.

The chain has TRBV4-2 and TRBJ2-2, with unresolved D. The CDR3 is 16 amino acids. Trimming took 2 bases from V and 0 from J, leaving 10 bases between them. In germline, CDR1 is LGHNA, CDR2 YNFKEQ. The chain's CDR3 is CASSQQTATNTGELFF. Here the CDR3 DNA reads TGTGCCAGCAGCCAACAGACTGCCACGAACACCGGGGAGCTGTTTTTT.

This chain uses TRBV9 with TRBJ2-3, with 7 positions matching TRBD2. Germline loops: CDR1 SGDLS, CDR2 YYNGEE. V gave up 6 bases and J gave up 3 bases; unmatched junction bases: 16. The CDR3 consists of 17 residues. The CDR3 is CASTIGAGVYGTDTQYF. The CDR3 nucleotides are TGTGCCAGCACCATTGGGGCGGGAGTTTATGGAACAGATACGCAGTATTTT.